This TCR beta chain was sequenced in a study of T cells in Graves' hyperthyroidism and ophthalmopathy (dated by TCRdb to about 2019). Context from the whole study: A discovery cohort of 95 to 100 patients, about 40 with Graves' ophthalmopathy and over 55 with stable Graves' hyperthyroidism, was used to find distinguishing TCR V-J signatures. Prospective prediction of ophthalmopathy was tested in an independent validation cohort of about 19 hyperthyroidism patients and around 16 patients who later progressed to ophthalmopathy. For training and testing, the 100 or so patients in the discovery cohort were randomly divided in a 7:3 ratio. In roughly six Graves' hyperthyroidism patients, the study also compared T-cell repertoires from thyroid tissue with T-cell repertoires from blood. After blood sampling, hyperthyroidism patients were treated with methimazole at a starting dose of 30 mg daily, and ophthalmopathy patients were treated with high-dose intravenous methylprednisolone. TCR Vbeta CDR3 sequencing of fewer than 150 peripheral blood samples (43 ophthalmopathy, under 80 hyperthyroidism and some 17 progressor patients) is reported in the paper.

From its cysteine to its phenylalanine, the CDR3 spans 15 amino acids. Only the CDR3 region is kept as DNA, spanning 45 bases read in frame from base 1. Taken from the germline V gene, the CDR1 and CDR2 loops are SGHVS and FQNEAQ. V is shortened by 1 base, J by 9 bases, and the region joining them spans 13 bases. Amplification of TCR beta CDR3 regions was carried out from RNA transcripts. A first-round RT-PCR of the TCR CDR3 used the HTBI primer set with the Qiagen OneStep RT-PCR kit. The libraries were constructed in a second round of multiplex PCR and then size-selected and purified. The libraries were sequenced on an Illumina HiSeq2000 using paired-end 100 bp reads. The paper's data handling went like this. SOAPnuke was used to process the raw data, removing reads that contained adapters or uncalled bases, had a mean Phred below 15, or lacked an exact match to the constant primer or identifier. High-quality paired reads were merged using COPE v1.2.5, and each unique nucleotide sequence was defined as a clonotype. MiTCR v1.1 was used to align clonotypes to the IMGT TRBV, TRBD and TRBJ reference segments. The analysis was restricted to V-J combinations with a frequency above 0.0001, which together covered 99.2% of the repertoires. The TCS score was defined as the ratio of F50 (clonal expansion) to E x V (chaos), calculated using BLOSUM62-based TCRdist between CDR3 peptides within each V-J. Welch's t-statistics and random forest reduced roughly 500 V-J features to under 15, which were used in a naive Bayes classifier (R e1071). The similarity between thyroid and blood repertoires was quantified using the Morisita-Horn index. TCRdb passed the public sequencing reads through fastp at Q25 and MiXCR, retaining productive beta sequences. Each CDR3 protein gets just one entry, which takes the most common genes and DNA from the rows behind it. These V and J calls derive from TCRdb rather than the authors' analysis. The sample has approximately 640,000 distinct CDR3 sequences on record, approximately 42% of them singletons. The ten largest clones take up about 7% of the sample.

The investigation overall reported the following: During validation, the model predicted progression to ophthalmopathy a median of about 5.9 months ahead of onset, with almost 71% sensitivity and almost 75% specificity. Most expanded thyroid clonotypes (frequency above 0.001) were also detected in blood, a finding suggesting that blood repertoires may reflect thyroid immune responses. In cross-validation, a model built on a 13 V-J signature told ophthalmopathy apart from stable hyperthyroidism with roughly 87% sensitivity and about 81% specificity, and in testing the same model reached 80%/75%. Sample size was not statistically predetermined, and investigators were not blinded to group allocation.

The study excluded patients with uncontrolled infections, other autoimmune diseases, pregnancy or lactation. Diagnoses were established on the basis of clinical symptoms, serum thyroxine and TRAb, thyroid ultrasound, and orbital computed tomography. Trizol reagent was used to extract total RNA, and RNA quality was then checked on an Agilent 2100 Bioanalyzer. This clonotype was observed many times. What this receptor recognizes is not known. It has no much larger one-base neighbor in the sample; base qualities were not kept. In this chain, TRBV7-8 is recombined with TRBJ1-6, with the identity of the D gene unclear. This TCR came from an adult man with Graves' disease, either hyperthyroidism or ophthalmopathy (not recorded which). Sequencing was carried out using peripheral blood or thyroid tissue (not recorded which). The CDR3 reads CASSLEMVSRSPLHF. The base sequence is TGTGCCAGCAGCTTAGAAATGGTCAGTCGTTCACCCCTCCACTTT.